Below are 20 T cell receptor beta chains sequenced from a single sample in a study of regulatory T cells in long-lasting Graves disease. Time point here: newly diagnosed GD, antithyroid drugs for less than 3 months. From PBMCs, RNA was extracted and then used to make the TCR library. In building TCR beta libraries, iRepertoire HTBI primers were used together with Arm-PCR of CDR3 regions. TCRdb ran MiXCR on the multiplex PCR reads and lists one entry per CDR3 protein. The repertoire consists of 200,000 to 250,000 distinct CDR3 sequences, with 15% to 20% occurring once and the leading ten covering roughly a fifth. The sample was peripheral blood mononuclear cells (PBMCs), taken at new diagnosis, from a patient treated with antithyroid drugs. The receptors come from a female donor with Graves disease.

This clonotype was counted ten times or more. V and J are TRBV2 and TRBJ2-7; 7 bases fit TRBD1. CDR1 SNHLY and CDR2 FYNNEI come from the germline V gene. With 6 bases clipped from V and 0 bases from J, the junction kept 8 bases outside the gene matches. This CDR3 is built from 15 residues. For the CDR3, the DNA is TGTGCCAGCAGGGACTTGGACAGGAACTCCTACGAGCAGTACTTC. Protein sequence: CASRDLDRNSYEQYF.

In this sample, this clonotype turned up many times. In DNA, the CDR3 is TGCAGTGCCTATAGCACAGATACGCAGTATTTT. Its protein is CSAYSTDTQYF. The rearrangement joins TRBV20-1 to TRBJ2-3; D gene uncertain. Per germline, CDR1 DFQATT and CDR2 SNEGSKA (reference sequence). The CDR3 has 11 residues. Trimming took 6 bases from V and 0 from J, leaving 4 bases between them.

The CDR3 here is CASRRDSGRAGYEQYF. CDR3 nucleotide sequence: TGTGCCAGCAGGAGGGATAGCGGGAGGGCCGGGTACGAGCAGTACTTC. The chain carries TRBV2 and TRBJ2-7, with TRBD2 matching 11 bases. Germline CDR1 reads SNHLY; CDR2 reads FYNNEI. Trimming removed 6 bases from V and 4 bases from J; junction bases left unmatched: 11. This CDR3 spans 16 amino acids.

This clonotype was recorded at least ten times. This chain connects TRBV11-2 to TRBJ2-2, with D possibly called TRBD1 or TRBD2 (5 bases each). Germline V gives CDR1 SGHAT, CDR2 FQNNGV. Trimming removed 5 bases at V and 6 bases at J, with 10 bases between. CDR3 length: 13 residues. The CDR3: CASSPMGAGELFF. The CDR3 DNA follows: TGTGCCAGCAGCCCTATGGGGGCCGGGGAGCTGTTTTTT.

To note about this clonotype: A far larger clone is one nucleotide away, so this likely arose from a read error. The J gene is TRBJ1-1, the V gene TRBV6-1; D unresolved. This CDR3 comprises 18 residues. Germline V gene data show CDR1 as MNHNS and CDR2 as SASEGT. Between the trimmed V and J ends, which lost 3 bases and 0 bases, there was a span of 20 bases. The CDR3 loop is CASSESSNGIPMNTEAFF. In DNA, the CDR3 is TGTGCCAGCAGTGAGTCGTCAAATGGAATACCCATGAACACTGAAGCTTTCTTT.

This clonotype was seen repeatedly, ten times or more. The CDR3 sequence is CASSEGPSGPQETQYF. The DNA for the CDR3 is TGTGCCAGCAGTGAGGGGCCTAGCGGGCCTCAAGAGACCCAGTACTTC. The chain links TRBV6-1 to TRBJ2-5; 8 bases line up with TRBD2. CDR1 MNHNS and CDR2 SASEGT come from the germline V gene. This CDR3 is 16 amino acids long. V gave up 3 bases and J gave up 2 bases; unmatched junction bases: 8.

This clonotype was observed at least ten times. The chain couples TRBV4-1 to TRBJ2-3; TRBD1 or TRBD2 may be the D gene (6 bases each). The CDR3 covers 16 residues. Trimming took off 4 bases at V and 6 bases at J, with 20 bases between the two ends. CDR1 is MGHRA, CDR2 YSYEKL, per germline. CDR3 nucleotides: TGCGCCAGCAGCCTGAGGGGGGACGCCCAGGGGGATACGCAGTATTTT. Encoded protein: CASSLRGDAQGDTQYF.

This clonotype has a count of ten or more. The V call is TRBV24-1, the J call TRBJ1-1, with a possible D match to TRBD1 (6 bases). The CDR3 runs 15 residues. V lost 2 bases to trimming and J lost 3 bases, with 12 bases between them. CDR1 and CDR2 from the germline V gene are KGHDR and SFDVKD. This chain's CDR3 is CATSDSSGGHTEAFF. The CDR3 region has the DNA TGTGCCACCAGTGATTCCTCGGGGGGGCACACTGAAGCTTTCTTT.

Notes on this clonotype: A read error may produce the germline difference seen at one junction end. The V call is TRBV13, the J call TRBJ2-1; 9 bases fit TRBD2. The CDR3 spans 17 residues. Germline V gene data show CDR1 as PRHDT and CDR2 as FYEKMQ (reference sequence). The CDR3 reads CASSPLAGASSYNEQSF. CDR3 in DNA: TGTGCCAGCAGCCCGTTAGCGGGGGCCAGCTCCTACAATGAGCAGTCCTTC.

This clonotype was seen repeatedly, ten times or more. The rearrangement links TRBV20-1 to TRBJ1-1; D gene unclear. The germline V gene has CDR1 DFQATT and CDR2 SNEGSKA (reference sequence). The CDR3 totals 14 residues. With 0 bases removed from V and 0 bases from J, the gap between germline ends came to 8 bases. CDR3 protein: CSARDMQLNTEAFF. CDR3 bases: TGCAGTGCTAGAGATATGCAATTGAACACTGAAGCTTTCTTT.

In this sample, this clonotype turned up many times. J is TRBJ2-5 and V is TRBV3-1, with no clear D. The CDR3 is made up of 16 amino acids. CDR1 LGHDT and CDR2 YNNKEL come from the germline V gene (reference sequence). V was clipped by 0 bases and J by 4 bases, with 15 bases between them. The CDR3 DNA sequence: TGTGCCAGCAGCCAAGATATTGTTGGCTACCCAGAGACCCAGTACTTC. Its translation: CASSQDIVGYPETQYF.

This clonotype was seen at least ten times. The rearrangement links TRBV30 to TRBJ2-5; D unresolved. Trimming removed 3 bases at V and 4 bases at J, with 3 bases between. CDR1 GTSNPN and CDR2 SVGIG come from the germline V gene (reference sequence). The CDR3 consists of 10 residues. In nucleotides, the CDR3 is TGTGCCTGGAGGGGAGAGACCCAGTACTTC. It is translated as CAWRGETQYF. The variable domain in full, completed from reference TRBV30 and TRBJ2-5, reads SQTIHQWPATLVQPVGSPLSLECTVEGTSNPNLYWYRQAAGRGLQLLFYSVGIGQISSEVPQNLSASRPQDRQFILSSKKLLLSDSGFYLCAWRGETQYFGPGTRLLVL.

The CDR3 is CASSQWGLIANTGELFF. CDR3 nucleotides: TGTGCCAGCAGCCAATGGGGACTTATCGCGAACACCGGGGAGCTGTTTTTT. The chain combines TRBV3-1 with TRBJ2-2; the D gene is possibly TRBD2 (6 bases). The germline V gene has CDR1 LGHDT and CDR2 YNNKEL (reference sequence). This CDR3 comprises 17 residues. Trimming removed 2 bases from V and 0 bases from J, with 13 bases in between.

There are many counts of this clonotype. The gene calls are TRBV27 and TRBJ1-1; 8 bases align to TRBD1. The CDR3 runs to 15 residues. V dropped 4 bases and J dropped 5; count of bases not matched to a gene: 9. Germline CDR1 is MNHEY and CDR2 is SMNVEV (reference sequence). The CDR3 region is CASSSLWTGRTEAFF. The CDR3 bases are TGTGCCAGCAGTTCTTTATGGACAGGGCGGACTGAAGCTTTCTTT.

This clonotype has a count of ten or more. The V call is TRBV6-1, the J call TRBJ2-3; 8 positions match TRBD2. V shed 6 bases, J shed 4 bases, and the junction held 12 bases outside the gene matches. The CDR3 consists of 16 residues. Germline V CDR1 and CDR2: MNHNS, SASEGT. The CDR3 reads CASRVLAGGSPDTQYF. The CDR3 region has the DNA TGTGCCAGCAGGGTCTTGGCGGGAGGTTCCCCAGATACGCAGTATTTT.

There are many counts of this clonotype. The chain joins TRBV28 to TRBJ1-5, with D perhaps matching TRBD1 (5 bases). The ends were cut back, 6 bases at V and 6 bases at J, with 18 bases in the middle. CDR1 MDHEN and CDR2 SYDVKM come from the germline V gene. The CDR3 is 15 amino acids. The CDR3: CASRSRQIARQPQHF. CDR3 DNA: TGTGCCAGCAGAAGCCGACAGATTGCGCGTCAGCCCCAGCATTTT.

This clonotype was detected ten times or more. This chain connects TRBV12-3 or TRBV12-4 to TRBJ2-1; either TRBD1 or TRBD2 may fit D (5 bases each). Trimming left V 7 bases short and J 7 bases short, with 17 bases between. The CDR3 loop spans 14 amino acids. The CDR3 reads CASIDGARRNEQFF. Here the CDR3 DNA reads TGTGCCAGCATAGACGGGGCCCGACGGAATGAGCAGTTCTTC.

This clonotype was observed many times. This chain joins TRBV27 and TRBJ2-7; D gene uncertain. This CDR3 has 15 residues. CDR1 is MNHEY and CDR2 is SMNVEV in the germline V gene (reference sequence). V was shortened by 0 bases and J by 3 bases, with 12 bases between the two germline ends. The CDR3 reads CASSLSHGPIYEQYF. In nucleotides, the CDR3 is TGTGCCAGCAGTTTATCCCACGGGCCGATCTACGAGCAGTACTTC.

This clonotype showed up many times. The V and J genes are TRBV12-3 or TRBV12-4 and TRBJ2-1; D gene ambiguous. Trimming cost V 7 bases and J 6 bases, with 10 bases left between them. The CDR3 runs to 12 residues. CDR3: CASTENLNEQFF. The CDR3 nucleotides read TGTGCCAGCACTGAGAACCTCAATGAGCAGTTCTTC.

Many counts were recorded for this clonotype. The V gene is TRBV7-2, the J gene TRBJ2-7, with 9 bases lining up with TRBD2. The germline V gene has CDR1 SGHTA and CDR2 FQGNSA. The CDR3 extends over 15 amino acids. Germline trimming cut 4 bases from V and 0 bases from J; bases unmatched to any gene: 4. DNA for the CDR3: TGTGCCAGCAGCTCAACTAGCGGGCCCTCCTACGAGCAGTACTTC. It is translated as CASSSTSGPSYEQYF. The full variable domain, its missing parts supplied by reference TRBV7-2 and TRBJ2-7, is GAGVSQSPSNKVTEKGKDVELRCDPISGHTALYWYRQSLGQGLEFLIYFQGNSAPDKSGLPSDRFSAERTGGSVSTLTIQRTQQEDSAVYLCASSSTSGPSYEQYFGPGTRLTVT.